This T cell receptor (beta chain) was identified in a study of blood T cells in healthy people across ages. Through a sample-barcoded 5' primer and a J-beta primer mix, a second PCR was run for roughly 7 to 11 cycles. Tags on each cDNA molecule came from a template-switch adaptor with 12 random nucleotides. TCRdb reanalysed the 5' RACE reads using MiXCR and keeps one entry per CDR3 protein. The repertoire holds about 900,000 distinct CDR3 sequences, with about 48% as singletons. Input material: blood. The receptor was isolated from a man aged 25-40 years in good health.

CDR3 nucleotides: TGTGCCAGCAATGGACAGGGTTCGTACGAGCAGTACTTC. This encodes CASNGQGSYEQYF. This chain links TRBV7-9 with TRBJ2-4; 8 bases are shared with TRBD1. The better agreement between TRBJ2-7 and the DNA end casts doubt on the J call. Germline V gives CDR1 SEHNR, CDR2 FQNEAQ (reference sequence). This CDR3 contains 13 residues.